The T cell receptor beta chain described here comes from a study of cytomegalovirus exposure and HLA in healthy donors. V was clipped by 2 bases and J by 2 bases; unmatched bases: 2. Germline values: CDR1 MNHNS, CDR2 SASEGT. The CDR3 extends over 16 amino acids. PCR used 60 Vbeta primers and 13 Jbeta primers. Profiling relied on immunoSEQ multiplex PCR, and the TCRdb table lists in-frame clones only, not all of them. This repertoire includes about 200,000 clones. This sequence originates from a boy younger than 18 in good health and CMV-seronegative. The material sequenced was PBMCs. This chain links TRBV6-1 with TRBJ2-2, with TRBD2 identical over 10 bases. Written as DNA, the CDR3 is TGTGCCAGCAGTGAACTAGCGGGGGCCAACACCGGGGAGCTGTTTTTT. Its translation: CASSELAGANTGELFF.